The clone carrying this T cell receptor (beta chain) was observed many times. This CDR3 region has 13 residues. The V end lost 6 bases, the J end lost 0 bases, and 8 bases lay between the germline ends. Germline V gives CDR1 MNHEY, CDR2 SVGAGI. One entry per CDR3 protein, called by TCRdb with MiXCR from the RT-PCR reads. The table has about 700,000 distinct CDR3 sequences, 11% to 15% seen once; the top ten hold about 3.6%. Sequencing was done on a sample of memory CD4+ T cells from blood. V usage is TRBV6-5 and J usage is TRBJ1-1, with D unclear. This sequence was found in a female donor in good health, serving as a healthy control. CDR3 sequence: CASRHILNTEAFF. The CDR3 DNA reads TGTGCCAGCAGGCATATTTTGAACACTGAAGCTTTCTTT.